This record covers a single T cell receptor (beta chain). Genomic DNA templated the TCR beta VDJ and CDR3 profiling. One entry per CDR3 protein, called by TCRdb with MiXCR from the reads. The table includes roughly 130,000 distinct CDR3 sequences, around 48% detected once. The data belong to a study of CD8+CD57+ T cells in acquired aplastic anemia. Per germline, CDR1 SGHAT and CDR2 FQNNGV. With 3 bases removed from V and 6 bases from J, the gap between germline ends came to 9 bases. This CDR3 has 12 residues. Sequencing was carried out using sorted CD4+, CD8+, or CD8+CD57+ T cells (not recorded which) from PBMCs. This chain connects TRBV11-2 to TRBJ2-7, with unresolved D. The receptor comes from a human donor in good health, serving as a control. The CDR3 spells CASSLVVGEQYF. The CDR3 DNA follows: TGTGCCAGCAGCTTGGTGGTTGGCGAGCAGTACTTC.